This T cell receptor beta chain is from a study of cytomegalovirus exposure and HLA in healthy donors. Turning to the study itself: In a later analysis, it was reported that the 110 or so validation repertoires had been produced on the same platform as the 500 to 850 repertoires belonging to the first cohort.

The V gene end was trimmed by 2 bases and the J gene end by 0 bases; junction bases not matched to a gene: 0. The CDR3 spans 14 residues. The V gene's germline CDR1 is SGHRS and CDR2 YFSETQ. On this clone: What it binds is unknown.

General observations from the study: Overall, around 160 TCR beta chains were annotated as cytomegalovirus-associated.

Produced via immunoSEQ multiplex PCR; TCRdb's table is partial and in-frame only. The repertoire holds 150,000 to 200,000 clones, with roughly 86% as singletons. Material for sequencing was PBMCs. The sequence derives from a man younger than 35 in good health and CMV-seropositive. The rearrangement links TRBV5-1 to TRBJ1-2, with 8 bases that match TRBD1. CDR3 nucleotides: TGCGCCAGCAGCTTCAGGGGGCCTAACTATGGCTACACCTTC. Translation: CASSFRGPNYGYTF.